The clone carrying this T cell receptor beta chain showed up many times. The V gene's germline CDR1 is MNHEY and CDR2 SMNVEV (reference sequence). Trimming took off 4 bases at V and 4 bases at J, with 5 bases between the two ends. The CDR3 runs 12 residues. The data were obtained in a study of blood T cells in healthy people across ages. A sample-barcoded 5' primer and a J-beta primer mix were used in a second PCR of about 7 to 12 cycles. Via MiXCR, TCRdb re-called the 5' RACE reads, giving one row per CDR3 protein. The sample consists of about 1.5 million distinct CDR3 sequences, roughly 43% of them appearing once.

Material: blood. The TCR sequence derives from a woman in her late teens or twenties in good health. This chain links TRBV27 with TRBJ2-1; D is unresolved. The CDR3, as DNA: TGTGCCAGCAGTTCGGAATACAATGAGCAGTTCTTC. Residues: CASSSEYNEQFF.